The next 8 T cell receptor beta chains were all read from a single sample in a study of cytomegalovirus exposure and HLA in healthy donors. Use of 60 Vbeta and 13 Jbeta primers characterized the PCR. The protocol was immunoSEQ multiplex PCR, while the TCRdb copy is restricted to in-frame clones and leaves out a portion. The data contain about 160,000 clones, roughly 80% of them singletons. Material: PBMCs. Receptors were obtained from a young man in good health and CMV-seropositive.

The rearrangement joins TRBV4-1 to TRBJ2-7; D perhaps matches TRBD2 (7 bases). The CDR3 has 15 amino acids. V was pared by 5 bases and J by 2 bases, with 16 bases between. The germline V gene encodes CDR1 MGHRA and CDR2 YSYEKL. As DNA, the CDR3 is TGCGCCAGCAGCTCCCTAGGAGGGGGGGCCTACGAGCAGTACTTC. Protein product: CASSSLGGGAYEQYF.

This sequence joins TRBV10-3 and TRBJ2-2, with D possibly matching TRBD1 (6 bases). CDR3 length equals 15 residues. The ends were cut back, 2 bases at V and 5 bases at J, with 12 bases in the middle. CDR1 and CDR2 from the germline V gene are ENHRY and SYGVKD. The CDR3 coding sequence is TGTGCCATCAGTGAGCGGGAAGGGGGAACCGGGGAGCTGTTTTTT. Its protein product is CAISEREGGTGELFF.

The chain uses TRBV18 and TRBJ2-2; D not resolved. CDR1 and CDR2 (germline): KGHSH, LQKENI. The V end was cut by 2 bases, the J end by 2 bases, with 6 bases between. This CDR3 comprises 14 residues. CDR3 nucleotide sequence: TGTGCCAGCTCACCAGCGAGTAACACCGGGGAGCTGTTTTTT. It codes for CASSPASNTGELFF.

The chain uses TRBV4-1 and TRBJ1-2; 7 positions agree with TRBD1. V shed 0 bases, J shed 1 base, and the junction held 8 bases outside the gene matches. This CDR3 has 17 residues. CDR1 is MGHRA, CDR2 YSYEKL, per germline. CDR3 DNA: TGCGCCAGCAGCCAAGAGAGGACAGGCCACGGTAACTATGGCTACACCTTC. It is translated as CASSQERTGHGNYGYTF.

The V gene is TRBV11-2, the J gene TRBJ1-6; tentative D call: TRBD1 (6 bases). Between the trimmed V and J ends, which lost 1 base and 7 bases, there was a span of 14 bases. CDR1 and CDR2 (germline): SGHAT, FQNNGV. This CDR3 is 16 amino acids long. CDR3 amino acids: CASSLAFGQMNSPLHF. DNA of the CDR3: TGTGCCAGCAGCTTAGCATTCGGACAGATGAATTCACCCCTCCACTTT. The full variable domain, in which reference TRBV11-2 and TRBJ1-6 provide the parts outside the CDR3, is EAGVAQSPRYKIIEKRQSVAFWCNPISGHATLYWYQQILGQGPKLLIQFQNNGVVDDSQLPKDRFSAERLKGVDSTLKIQPAKLEDSAVYLCASSLAFGQMNSPLHFGNGTRLTVT.

The chain has TRBV27 and TRBJ1-5; TRBD1 matches at 12 bases. The CDR3 extends over 16 amino acids. V was clipped by 6 bases and J by 6 bases; unmatched bases: 9. The germline V gene encodes CDR1 MNHEY and CDR2 SMNVEV (reference sequence). CDR3 sequence: CASRRGTGGVFQPQHF. DNA for the CDR3: TGTGCCAGCAGGCGTGGGACAGGGGGCGTTTTTCAGCCCCAGCATTTT.

The chain links TRBV27 to TRBJ1-5, with 11 nucleotides matching TRBD1. Looked up from germline, CDR1 is MNHEY and CDR2 is SMNVEV (reference sequence). The V and J ends lost 5 bases and 0 bases, in that order; junction bases with no gene match: 9. The CDR3 is made up of 18 amino acids. The CDR3 coding sequence is TGTGCCAGCAGTCGGTGGGGACAGGGGGTCCGTAGCAATCAGCCCCAGCATTTT. Translating gives CASSRWGQGVRSNQPQHF.

The rearrangement links TRBV5-1 to TRBJ2-2, with TRBD1 as a possible D gene (5 bases). The CDR3 covers 13 residues. The V gene lost 8 bases and the J gene lost 4 bases, with 12 bases spanning the gap. Per germline, CDR1 SGHRS and CDR2 YFSETQ. Here the CDR3 reads CASIPDSTGELFF. The CDR3 coding sequence is TGCGCCAGTATACCCGACAGCACCGGGGAGCTGTTTTTT. Full variable domain (missing parts from reference TRBV5-1 and TRBJ2-2): KAGVTQTPRYLIKTRGQQVTLSCSPISGHRSVSWYQQTPGQGLQFLFEYFSETQRNKGNFPGRFSGRQFSNSRSEMNVSTLELGDSALYLCASIPDSTGELFFGEGSRLTVL.